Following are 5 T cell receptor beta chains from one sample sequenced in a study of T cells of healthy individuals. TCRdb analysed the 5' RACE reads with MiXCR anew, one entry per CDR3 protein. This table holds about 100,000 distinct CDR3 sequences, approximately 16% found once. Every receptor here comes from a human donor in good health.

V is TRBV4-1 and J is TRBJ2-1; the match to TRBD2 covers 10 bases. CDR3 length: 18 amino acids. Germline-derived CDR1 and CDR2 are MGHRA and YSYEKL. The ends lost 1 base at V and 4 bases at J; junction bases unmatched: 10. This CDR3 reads CASSQGLAGLRFYNEQFF. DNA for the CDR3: TGCGCCAGCAGCCAAGGACTAGCGGGCCTCAGGTTTTACAATGAGCAGTTCTTC.

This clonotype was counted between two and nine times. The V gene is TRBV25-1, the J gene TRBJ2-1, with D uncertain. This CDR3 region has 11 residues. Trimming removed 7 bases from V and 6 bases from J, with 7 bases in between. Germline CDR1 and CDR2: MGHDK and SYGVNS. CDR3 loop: CASIQANEQFF. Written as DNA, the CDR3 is TGTGCCAGCATTCAAGCCAATGAGCAGTTCTTC.

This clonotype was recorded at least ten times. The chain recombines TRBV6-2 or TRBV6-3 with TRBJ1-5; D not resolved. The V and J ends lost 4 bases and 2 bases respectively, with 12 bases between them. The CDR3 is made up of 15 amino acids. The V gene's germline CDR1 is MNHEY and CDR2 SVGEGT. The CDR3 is CASSSQAGGNQPQHF. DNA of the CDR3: TGTGCCAGCAGTTCCCAAGCGGGTGGCAATCAGCCCCAGCATTTT.

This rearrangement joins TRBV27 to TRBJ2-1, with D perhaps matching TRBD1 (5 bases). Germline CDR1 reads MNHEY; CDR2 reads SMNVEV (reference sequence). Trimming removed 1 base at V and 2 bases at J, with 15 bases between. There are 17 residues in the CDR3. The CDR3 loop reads CASSLLGRGGTYNEQFF. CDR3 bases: TGTGCCAGCAGTTTATTGGGAAGGGGCGGTACCTACAATGAGCAGTTCTTC.

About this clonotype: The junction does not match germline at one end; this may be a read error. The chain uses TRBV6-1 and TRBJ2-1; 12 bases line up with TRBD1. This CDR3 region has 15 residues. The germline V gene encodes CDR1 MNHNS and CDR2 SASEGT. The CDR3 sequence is CAIKPGTGGYDEQFF. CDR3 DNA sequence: TGTGCCATCAAGCCGGGGACAGGGGGCTACGATGAGCAGTTCTTC.